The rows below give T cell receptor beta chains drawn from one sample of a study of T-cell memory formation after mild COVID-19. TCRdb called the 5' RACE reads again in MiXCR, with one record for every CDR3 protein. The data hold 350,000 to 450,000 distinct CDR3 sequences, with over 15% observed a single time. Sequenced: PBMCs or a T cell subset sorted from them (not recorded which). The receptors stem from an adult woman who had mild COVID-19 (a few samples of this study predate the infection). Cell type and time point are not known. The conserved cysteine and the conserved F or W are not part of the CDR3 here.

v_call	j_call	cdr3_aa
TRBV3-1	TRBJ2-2	ASSLALGSGELF
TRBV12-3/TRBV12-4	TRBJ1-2	ASSFGGYT
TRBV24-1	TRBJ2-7	ATSDSTGGEFYEQY
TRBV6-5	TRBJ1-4	ASRSGPEKLF
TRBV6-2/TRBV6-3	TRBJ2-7	ASSYGGSLYEQY
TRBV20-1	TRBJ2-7	SASDIGYEQY
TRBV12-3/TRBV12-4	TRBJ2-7	ASSPTSGGSSEQY
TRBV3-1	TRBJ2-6	ASSPGTGGPGANVLT
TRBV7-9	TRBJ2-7	ASSFAGLAFDEQY
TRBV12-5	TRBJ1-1	ASGLGGTSAF
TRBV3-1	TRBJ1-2	ASSPSRARTGGYT
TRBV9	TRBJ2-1	ASSTSGQPYNEQF
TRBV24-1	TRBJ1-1	ATSDGERGDTEAF
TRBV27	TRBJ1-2	ASSFSGQNYGYT
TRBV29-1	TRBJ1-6	SVQDRRESPLH
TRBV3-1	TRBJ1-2	ASSQDPRGLYGYT
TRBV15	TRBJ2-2	ATSKGGDTGELF
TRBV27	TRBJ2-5	ASSSGLAGPVQETQY
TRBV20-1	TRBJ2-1	SARPSGPNNEQF
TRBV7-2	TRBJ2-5	ASSLTTETQY
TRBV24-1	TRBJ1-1	ATSEEPRGEAF
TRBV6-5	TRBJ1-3	ASSSFGSGNTIY
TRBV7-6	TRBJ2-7	ASSLEGQPAYEQY
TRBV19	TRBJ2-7	ASSIGPREQY
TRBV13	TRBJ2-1	ASSAPQERQGSSYNEQF
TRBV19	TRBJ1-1	ASKRGMNTEAF
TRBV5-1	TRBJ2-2	ASIWGPQGGELF
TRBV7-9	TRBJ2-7	ASSLDRAQHEQY